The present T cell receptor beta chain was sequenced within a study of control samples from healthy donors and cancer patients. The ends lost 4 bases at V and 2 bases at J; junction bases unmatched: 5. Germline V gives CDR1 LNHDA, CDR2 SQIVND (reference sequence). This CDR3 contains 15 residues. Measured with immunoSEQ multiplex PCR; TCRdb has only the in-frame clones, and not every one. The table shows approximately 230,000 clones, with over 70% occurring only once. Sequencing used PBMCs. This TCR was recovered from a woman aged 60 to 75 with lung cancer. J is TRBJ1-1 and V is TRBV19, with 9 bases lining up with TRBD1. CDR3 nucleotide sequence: TGTGCCAGTAGTAAAGGGACAGGGATCAACACTGAAGCTTTCTTT. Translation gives CASSKGTGINTEAFF.